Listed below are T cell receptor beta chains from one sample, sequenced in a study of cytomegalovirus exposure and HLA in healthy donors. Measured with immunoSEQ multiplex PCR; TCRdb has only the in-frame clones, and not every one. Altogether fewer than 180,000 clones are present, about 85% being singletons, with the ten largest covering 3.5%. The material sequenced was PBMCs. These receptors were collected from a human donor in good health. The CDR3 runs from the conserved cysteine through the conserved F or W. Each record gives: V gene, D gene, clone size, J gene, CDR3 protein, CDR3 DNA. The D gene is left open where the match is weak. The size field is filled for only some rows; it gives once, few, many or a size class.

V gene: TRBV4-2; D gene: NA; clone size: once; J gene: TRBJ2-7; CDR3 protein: CASSQDQAGSYEQYF; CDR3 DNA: TGTGCCAGCAGCCAAGATCAAGCAGGCTCCTACGAGCAGTACTTC
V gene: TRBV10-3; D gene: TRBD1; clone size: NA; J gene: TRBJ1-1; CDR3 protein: CAEPHRGKNTEAFF; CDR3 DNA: TGTGCCGAACCACACAGGGGGAAGAACACTGAAGCTTTCTTT
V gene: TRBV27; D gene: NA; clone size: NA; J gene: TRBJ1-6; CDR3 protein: CASSSRGSPLHF; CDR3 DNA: TGTGCCAGCAGTTCCAGAGGTTCACCCCTCCACTTT
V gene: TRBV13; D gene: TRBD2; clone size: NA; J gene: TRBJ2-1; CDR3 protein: CASSDSGGALEQFF; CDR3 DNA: TGTGCCAGCAGCGATAGCGGGGGGGCTCTTGAGCAGTTCTTC
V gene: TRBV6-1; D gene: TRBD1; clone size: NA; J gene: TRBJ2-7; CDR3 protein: CASSVQQGAHEQYF; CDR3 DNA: TGTGCCAGCAGTGTCCAACAGGGGGCCCACGAGCAGTACTTC
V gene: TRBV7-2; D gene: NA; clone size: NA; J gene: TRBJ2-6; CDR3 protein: CASSRGHSGANVLTF; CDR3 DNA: TGTGCCAGCAGCAGGGGACACTCTGGGGCCAACGTCCTGACTTTC
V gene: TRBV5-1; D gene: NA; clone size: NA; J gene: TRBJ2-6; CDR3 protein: CASSLFSGTTRGTGANVLTF; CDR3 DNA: TGCGCCAGCAGCTTGTTTTCTGGGACGACCAGGGGAACTGGGGCCAACGTCCTGACTTTC
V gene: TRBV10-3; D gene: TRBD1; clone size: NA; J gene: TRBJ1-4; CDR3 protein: CAIREGGGNEKLFF; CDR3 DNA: TGTGCCATCAGAGAAGGGGGCGGAAATGAAAAACTGTTTTTT
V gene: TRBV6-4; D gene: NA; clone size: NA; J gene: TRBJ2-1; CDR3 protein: CASSDFPSSEQFF; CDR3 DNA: TGTGCCAGCAGTGACTTTCCTAGCAGTGAGCAGTTCTTC
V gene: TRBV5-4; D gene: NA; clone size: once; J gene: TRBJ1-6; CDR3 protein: CASSLDGAGNSPLHF; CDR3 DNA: TGTGCCAGCAGCTTGGACGGTGCGGGGAATTCACCCCTCCACTTT
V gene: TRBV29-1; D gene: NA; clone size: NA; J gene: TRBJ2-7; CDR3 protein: CSVLRSSYEQYF; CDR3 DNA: TGCAGCGTTTTACGGAGCTCCTACGAGCAGTACTTC
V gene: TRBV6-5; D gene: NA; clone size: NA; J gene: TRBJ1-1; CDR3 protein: CASSYSNRRRNTEAFF; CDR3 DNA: TGTGCCAGCAGTTACTCTAACAGGCGACGGAACACTGAAGCTTTCTTT
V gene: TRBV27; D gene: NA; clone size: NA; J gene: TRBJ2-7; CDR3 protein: CASSRRDNTYEQYF; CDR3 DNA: TGTGCCAGCAGTCGCCGGGACAACACCTACGAGCAGTACTTC
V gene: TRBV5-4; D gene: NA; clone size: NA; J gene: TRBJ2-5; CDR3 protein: CASSLKLAQETQYF; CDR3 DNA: TGTGCCAGCAGCTTGAAGCTAGCCCAAGAGACCCAGTACTTC
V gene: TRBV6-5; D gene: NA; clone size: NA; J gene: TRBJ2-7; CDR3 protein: CASSYSQTGSYEQYF; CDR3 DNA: TGTGCCAGCAGTTACTCCCAGACAGGATCCTACGAGCAGTACTTC
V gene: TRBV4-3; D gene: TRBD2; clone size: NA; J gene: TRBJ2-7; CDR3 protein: CASSQDSGSIYEQYF; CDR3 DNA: TGCGCCAGCAGCCAAGATAGCGGGAGTATTTACGAGCAGTACTTC
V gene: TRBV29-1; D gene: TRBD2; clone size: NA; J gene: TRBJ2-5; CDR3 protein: CSVKEGAGETQYF; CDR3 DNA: TGCAGCGTGAAGGAGGGAGCGGGGGAGACCCAGTACTTC
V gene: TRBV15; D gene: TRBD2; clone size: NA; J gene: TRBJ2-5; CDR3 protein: CATSRDPSGGDQETQYF; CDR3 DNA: TGTGCCACCAGCAGAGATCCAAGCGGGGGAGACCAAGAGACCCAGTACTTC
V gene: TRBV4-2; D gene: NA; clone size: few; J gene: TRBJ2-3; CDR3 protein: CASSQSLGSSDTQYF; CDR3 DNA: TGTGCCAGCAGCCAATCCCTCGGGAGTTCAGATACGCAGTATTTT
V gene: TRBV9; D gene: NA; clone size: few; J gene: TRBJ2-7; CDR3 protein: CASSVVEGREQYF; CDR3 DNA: TGTGCCAGCAGCGTAGTGGAGGGGCGAGAGCAGTACTTC
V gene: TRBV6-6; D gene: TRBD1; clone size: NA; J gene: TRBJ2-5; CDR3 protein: CASSRTGALGETQYF; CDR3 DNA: TGTGCCAGCAGCCGTACAGGGGCCCTCGGCGAGACCCAGTACTTC
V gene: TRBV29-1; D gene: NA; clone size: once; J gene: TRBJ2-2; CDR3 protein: CSVTEFGELFF; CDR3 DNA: TGCAGCGTGACTGAGTTCGGGGAGCTGTTTTTT
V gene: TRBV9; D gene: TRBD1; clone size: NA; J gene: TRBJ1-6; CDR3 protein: CASSVEGQANSPLHF; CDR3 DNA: TGTGCCAGCAGCGTAGAGGGACAGGCGAATTCACCCCTCCACTTT
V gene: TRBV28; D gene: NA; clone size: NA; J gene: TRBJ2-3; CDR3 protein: CASSPEISDTQYF; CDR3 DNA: TGTGCCAGCAGTCCCGAGATATCAGATACGCAGTATTTT
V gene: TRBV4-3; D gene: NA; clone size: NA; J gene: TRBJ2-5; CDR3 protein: CASSQEGPGDGTQYF; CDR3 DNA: TGCGCCAGCAGCCAAGAAGGGCCAGGGGATGGGACCCAGTACTTC
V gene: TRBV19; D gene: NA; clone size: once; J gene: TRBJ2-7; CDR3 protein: CASSIDRTSYEQYF; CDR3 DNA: TGTGCCAGTAGTATAGACAGGACATCTTACGAGCAGTACTTC
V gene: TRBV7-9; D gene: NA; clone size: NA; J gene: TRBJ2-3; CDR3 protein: CASSDPGVNTQYF; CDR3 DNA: TGTGCCAGCAGCGACCCCGGAGTAAATACGCAGTATTTT
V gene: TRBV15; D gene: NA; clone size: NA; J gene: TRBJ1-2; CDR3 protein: CATSRDVTQSSWGYTF; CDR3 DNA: TGTGCCACCAGCAGAGATGTTACCCAGTCTTCTTGGGGCTACACCTTC
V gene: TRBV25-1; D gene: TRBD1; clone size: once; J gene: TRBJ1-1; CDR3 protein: CASSGRTGITEAFF; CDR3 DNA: TGTGCCAGCAGTGGTAGGACAGGCATCACTGAAGCTTTCTTT
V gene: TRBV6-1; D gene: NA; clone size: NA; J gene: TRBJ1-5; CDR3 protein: CASSGPGRETNQPQHF; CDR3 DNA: TGTGCCAGCAGTGGGCCTGGACGGGAGACCAATCAGCCCCAGCATTTT
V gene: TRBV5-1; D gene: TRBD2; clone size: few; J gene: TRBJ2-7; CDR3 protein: CASSSGLANYEQYF; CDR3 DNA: TGCGCCAGCAGCTCGGGACTAGCGAACTACGAGCAGTACTTC
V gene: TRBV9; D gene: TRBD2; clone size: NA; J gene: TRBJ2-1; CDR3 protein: CASSVTSGGSYNEQFF; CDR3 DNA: TGTGCCAGCAGCGTGACTAGCGGGGGTTCCTACAATGAGCAGTTCTTC
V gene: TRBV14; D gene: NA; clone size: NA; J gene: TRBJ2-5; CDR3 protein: CASSLMLGRETQYF; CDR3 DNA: TGTGCCAGCAGCCTAATGCTGGGGCGGGAGACCCAGTACTTC
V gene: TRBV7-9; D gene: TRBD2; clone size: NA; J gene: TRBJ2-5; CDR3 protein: CASSMPGGALQETQYF; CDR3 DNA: TGTGCCAGCAGCATGCCCGGGGGGGCCTTACAAGAGACCCAGTACTTC
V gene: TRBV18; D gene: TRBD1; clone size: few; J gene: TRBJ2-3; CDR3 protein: CASSPSTGDEADTQYF; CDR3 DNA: TGTGCCAGCTCACCCTCGACAGGGGATGAGGCCGATACGCAGTATTTT
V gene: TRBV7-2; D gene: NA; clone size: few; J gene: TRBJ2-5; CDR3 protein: CASSLPGPQETQYF; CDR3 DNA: TGTGCCAGCAGCTTGCCGGGTCCACAAGAGACCCAGTACTTC
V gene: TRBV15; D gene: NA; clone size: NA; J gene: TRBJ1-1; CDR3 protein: CATSRDQSAGATEAFF; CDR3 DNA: TGTGCCACCAGCAGAGATCAGTCAGCAGGGGCCACTGAAGCTTTCTTT
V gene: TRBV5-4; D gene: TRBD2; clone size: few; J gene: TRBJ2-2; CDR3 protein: CASSQGLAGSGELFF; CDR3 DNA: TGTGCCAGCAGCCAGGGACTAGCGGGTTCCGGGGAGCTGTTTTTT
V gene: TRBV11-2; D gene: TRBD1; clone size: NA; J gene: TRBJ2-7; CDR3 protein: CASSLSRGRDYEQYF; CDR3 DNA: TGTGCCAGCAGCTTGAGCAGGGGGCGCGACTACGAGCAGTACTTC